This TCR beta chain was found in a study of kidney transplant recipient with SARS-CoV-2 infection. Germline V gene lookup returns CDR1 PRHDT and CDR2 FYEKMQ (reference sequence). The CDR3 sequence is 16 residues long. Via MiXCR, TCRdb re-called the reads, giving one row per CDR3 protein. The sample shows about 240,000 distinct CDR3 sequences, under 35% of them seen only once. This clonotype was found once. Being one base from a much bigger clone, this may be a read error. The input for sequencing was a blood sample, taken at baseline and on day 111 from a kidney transplant recipient. The sequence came from a young adult male patient who had COVID-19 and was a kidney transplant recipient. The T cells may come from the graft donor. This chain joins TRBV13 and TRBJ2-3, with 8 bases fitting TRBD2. CDR3 in amino acids: CVSSSIAGKSTDTQYF. In DNA, the CDR3 is TGTGTCAGCAGCTCGATAGCGGGAAAGAGCACAGATACGCAGTATTTT.